This is a list of T cell receptor beta chains from one sample in a study of cytomegalovirus exposure and HLA in healthy donors. Profiling relied on immunoSEQ multiplex PCR, and the TCRdb table lists in-frame clones only, not all of them. The sample consists of 150,000 to 200,000 clones, 70% to 90% of them appearing once. Sequenced: PBMCs. Receptor source: a man between 18 and 35 years old in good health and CMV-seropositive. Each CDR3 is given with its conserved first and last residue. The order of the fields is V gene, D gene, J gene, clone size, CDR3 DNA, CDR3 protein. The D gene is left open where the match is weak. The size field is filled for only some rows; it gives once, few, many or a size class.

TRBV29-1	.	TRBJ1-4	.	TGCAGCGCATCTCGCAGTCTGGAGAATGAAAAACTGTTTTTT	CSASRSLENEKLFF
TRBV10-3	.	TRBJ1-1	once	TGTGCCATCAGTCCGACAGGATGGAACACTGAAGCTTTCTTT	CAISPTGWNTEAFF
TRBV4-2	TRBD2	TRBJ2-7	.	TGTGCCAGCAGCGCAAGGACTAGCGGGGACTACGAGCAGTACTTC	CASSARTSGDYEQYF
TRBV19	.	TRBJ1-4	.	TGTGCCAGTACTCTCGCGGCGGGGGCCCGGAATGAAAAACTGTTTTTT	CASTLAAGARNEKLFF
TRBV18	.	TRBJ1-6	.	TGTGCCAGCTCACCGTGGCGGGTTCGTGACAATTCACCCCTCCACTTT	CASSPWRVRDNSPLHF
TRBV19	TRBD2	TRBJ2-2	once	TGTGCCAGTAGTATTCTAGCGGGGGGACTTAGGACCGGGGAGCTGTTTTTT	CASSILAGGLRTGELFF
TRBV7-2	TRBD2	TRBJ2-3	.	TGTGCCAGCAGCTTACGCGGGGGGGCGACAGATACGCAGTATTTT	CASSLRGGATDTQYF
TRBV6-5	.	TRBJ2-4	.	TGTGCCAGCAGCAACCGTATGCCCGGCATTCAGTACTTC	CASSNRMPGIQYF
TRBV14	.	TRBJ2-1	.	TGTGCCAGCAGCCCCCTAGGTTACAATGAGCAGTTCTTC	CASSPLGYNEQFF
TRBV25-1	TRBD2	TRBJ2-5	.	TGTGCCAGCAGTGAAATTGGCGGGGGAACGGCTGAGACCCAGTACTTC	CASSEIGGGTAETQYF
TRBV2	TRBD2	TRBJ2-5	.	TGTGCCAGCAGCGCCGCCTGGCGGGAGGAGACCCAGTACTTC	CASSAAWREETQYF
TRBV11-2	TRBD1	TRBJ1-1	.	TGTGCCAGCAGCTTAGGAAGGACAGGGGGCTACACTGAAGCTTTCTTT	CASSLGRTGGYTEAFF
TRBV27	.	TRBJ2-7	.	TGTGCCAGCAGTTTAAGGGGTCCCTACGAGCAGTACTTC	CASSLRGPYEQYF
TRBV7-9	TRBD1	TRBJ2-7	few	TGTGCCAGCAGCTTAGCGGGACAGCTTTCGCCCTACGAGCAGTACTTC	CASSLAGQLSPYEQYF
TRBV30	.	TRBJ2-2	.	TGTGCCTGGAGCGCTCAACTAGACACCGGGGAGCTGTTTTTT	CAWSAQLDTGELFF
TRBV28	.	TRBJ1-5	once	TGTGCCAGCAGTTATCCATACTCAGGGCAATATAGCAATCAGCCCCAGCATTTT	CASSYPYSGQYSNQPQHF
TRBV27	.	TRBJ2-7	.	TGTGCCAGCAGTTTAGGCGGCTACGAGCAGTACTTC	CASSLGGYEQYF
TRBV19	.	TRBJ1-1	.	TGTGCCAGTAGTTCCCTCGGAGCGGGGCCGAGGGACACTGAAGCTTTCTTT	CASSSLGAGPRDTEAFF
TRBV7-9	TRBD1	TRBJ1-3	.	TGTGCCAGCAGCTTAGCCACAGGGGCTGGAAACACCATATATTTT	CASSLATGAGNTIYF
TRBV4-3	TRBD2	TRBJ2-3	.	TGCGCCAGCAGCTTGATCTCCGGGGGGACAGATACGCAGTATTTT	CASSLISGGTDTQYF
TRBV29-1	.	TRBJ2-7	.	TGCAGCGTTGAGGGGCGGGGAGAGCAGTACTTC	CSVEGRGEQYF
TRBV10-2	TRBD2	TRBJ2-4	.	TGCGCCAGCAGTCCCGGGACTAGCAACATTCAGTACTTC	CASSPGTSNIQYF
TRBV6-6	.	TRBJ1-2	few	TGTGCCAGCAGTCCTTCGATGGCCGCTTATGGCTACACCTTC	CASSPSMAAYGYTF
TRBV6-1	TRBD1	TRBJ1-5	.	TGTGCCAGCAGTGACGGGACAGGGTCGTACCAGCCCCAGCATTTT	CASSDGTGSYQPQHF
TRBV30	TRBD1	TRBJ1-4	.	TGTGCCTGGACAACAGGGGGAAATGAAAAACTGTTTTTT	CAWTTGGNEKLFF
TRBV19	.	TRBJ1-1	.	TGTGCCAGTAGTATCACTCCCCCTCCAGGGAACACTGAAGCTTTCTTT	CASSITPPPGNTEAFF
TRBV5-1	.	TRBJ1-4	.	TGCGCCAGCAGCCCGGACAGAACTAATGAAAAACTGTTTTTT	CASSPDRTNEKLFF
TRBV7-9	TRBD1	TRBJ2-1	.	TGTTCCAGCAGCGAAGGGACAGGCGAGCAGTTCTTC	CSSSEGTGEQFF
TRBV7-2	.	TRBJ2-7	.	TGTGCCAGCAGCTTACAGGTGGTAAACGAGCAGTACTTC	CASSLQVVNEQYF
TRBV19	.	TRBJ2-7	.	TGTGCCAGTAGTCCGCAACCAGGGGTTGGCGAGCAGTACTTC	CASSPQPGVGEQYF